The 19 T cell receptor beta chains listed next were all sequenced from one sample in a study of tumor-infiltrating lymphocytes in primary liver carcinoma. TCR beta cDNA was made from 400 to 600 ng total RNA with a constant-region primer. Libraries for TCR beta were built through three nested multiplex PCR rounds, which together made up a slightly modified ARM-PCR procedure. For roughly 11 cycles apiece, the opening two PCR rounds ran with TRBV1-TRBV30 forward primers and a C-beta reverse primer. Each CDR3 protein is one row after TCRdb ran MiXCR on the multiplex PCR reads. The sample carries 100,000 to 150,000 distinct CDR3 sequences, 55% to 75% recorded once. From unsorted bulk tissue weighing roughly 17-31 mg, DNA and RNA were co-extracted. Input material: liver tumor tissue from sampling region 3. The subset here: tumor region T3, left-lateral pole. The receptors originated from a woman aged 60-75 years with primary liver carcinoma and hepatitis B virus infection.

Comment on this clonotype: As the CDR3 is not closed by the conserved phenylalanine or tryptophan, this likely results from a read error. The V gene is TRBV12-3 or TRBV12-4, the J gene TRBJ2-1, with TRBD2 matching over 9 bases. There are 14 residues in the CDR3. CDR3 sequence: CASSLSGGLGEQFL. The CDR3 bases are TGTGCTAGCAGTTTAAGCGGGGGGTTGGGTGAGCAGTTCCTC.

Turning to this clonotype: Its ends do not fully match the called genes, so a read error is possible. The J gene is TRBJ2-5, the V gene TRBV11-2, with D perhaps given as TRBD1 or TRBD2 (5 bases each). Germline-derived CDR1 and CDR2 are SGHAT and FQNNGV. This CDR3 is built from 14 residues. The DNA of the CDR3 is TGTACCAGCAGCTCAGTGACAGCGGTCGAGACCCAGTACTTC. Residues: CTSSSVTAVETQYF.

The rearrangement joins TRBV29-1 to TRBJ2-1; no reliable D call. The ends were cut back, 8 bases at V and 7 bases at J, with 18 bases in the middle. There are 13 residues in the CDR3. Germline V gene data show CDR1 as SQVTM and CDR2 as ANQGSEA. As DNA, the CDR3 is TGCAGCATTGCAGAATCAACACGGAATGAGCAGTTCTTC. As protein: CSIAESTRNEQFF.

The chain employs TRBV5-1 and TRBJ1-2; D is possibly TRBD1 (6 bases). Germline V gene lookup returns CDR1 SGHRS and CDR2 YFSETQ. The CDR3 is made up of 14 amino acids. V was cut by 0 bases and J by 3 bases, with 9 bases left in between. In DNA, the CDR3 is TGCGCCAGCAGCTTGGAACCAGGGGACTATGGCTACACCTTC. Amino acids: CASSLEPGDYGYTF.

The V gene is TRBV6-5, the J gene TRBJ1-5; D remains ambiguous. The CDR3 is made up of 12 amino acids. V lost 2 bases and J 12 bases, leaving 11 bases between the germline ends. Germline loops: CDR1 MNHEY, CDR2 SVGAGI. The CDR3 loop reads CASSYLSPHQHF. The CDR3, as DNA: TGTGCCAGCAGTTACCTGAGTCCTCACCAGCATTTT.

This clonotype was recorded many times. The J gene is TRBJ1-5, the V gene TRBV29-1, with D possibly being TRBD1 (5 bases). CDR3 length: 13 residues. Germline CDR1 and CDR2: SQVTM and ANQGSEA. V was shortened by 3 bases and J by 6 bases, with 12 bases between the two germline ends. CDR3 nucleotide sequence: TGCAGCGTTGAGGAGCAGGGCGGTCAGCCCCAGCATTTT. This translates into CSVEEQGGQPQHF.

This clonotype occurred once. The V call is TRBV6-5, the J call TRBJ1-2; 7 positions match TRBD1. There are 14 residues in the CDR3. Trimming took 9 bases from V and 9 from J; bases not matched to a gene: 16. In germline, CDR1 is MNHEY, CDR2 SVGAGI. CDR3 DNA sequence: TGTGCCAGTAGCAGACAGGGCGGTTCGGGTAGCTACACCTTC. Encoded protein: CASSRQGGSGSYTF.

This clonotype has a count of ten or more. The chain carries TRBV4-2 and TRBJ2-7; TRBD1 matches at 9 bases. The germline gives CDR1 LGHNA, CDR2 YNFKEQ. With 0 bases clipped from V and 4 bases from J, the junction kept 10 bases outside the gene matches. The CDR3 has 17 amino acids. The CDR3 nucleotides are TGTGCCAGCAGCCAAGATCCCGTGGGACAGGGTGGTTACGAGCAGTACTTC. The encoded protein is CASSQDPVGQGGYEQYF.

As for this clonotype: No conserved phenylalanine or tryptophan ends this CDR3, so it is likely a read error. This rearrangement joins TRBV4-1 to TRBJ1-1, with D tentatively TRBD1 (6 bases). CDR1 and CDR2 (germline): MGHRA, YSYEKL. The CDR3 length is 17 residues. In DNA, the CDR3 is TGCGCCAGCGGCCAAGATGGGTCGGGGACACGGAACACTGAAGCTTTCTGT. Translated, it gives CASGQDGSGTRNTEAFC.

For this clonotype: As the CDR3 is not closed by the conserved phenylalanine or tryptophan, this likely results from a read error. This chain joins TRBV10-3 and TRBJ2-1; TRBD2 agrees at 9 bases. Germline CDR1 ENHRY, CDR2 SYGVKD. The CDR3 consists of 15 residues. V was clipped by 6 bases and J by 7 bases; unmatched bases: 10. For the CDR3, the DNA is TGTGCCATCAGGCGAGGGAGTAGCGGGGGAAATGAGCAGTTCCTC. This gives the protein CAIRRGSSGGNEQFL.

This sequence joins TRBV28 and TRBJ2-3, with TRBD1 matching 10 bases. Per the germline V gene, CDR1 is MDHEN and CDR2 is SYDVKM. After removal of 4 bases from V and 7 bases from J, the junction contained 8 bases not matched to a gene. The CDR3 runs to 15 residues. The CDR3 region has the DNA TGTGCCAGCAGTTCCGGACAGGGGGGGTCGAATACGCAGTATTTT. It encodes CASSSGQGGSNTQYF.

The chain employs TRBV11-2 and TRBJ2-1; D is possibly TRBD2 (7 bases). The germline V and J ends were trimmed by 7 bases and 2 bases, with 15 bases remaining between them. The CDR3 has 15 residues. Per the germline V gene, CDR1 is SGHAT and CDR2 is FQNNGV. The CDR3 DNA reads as TGTGCCAGCAACCAACAGGGACTACCCTACAATGAGCAGTTCTTC. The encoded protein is CASNQQGLPYNEQFF.

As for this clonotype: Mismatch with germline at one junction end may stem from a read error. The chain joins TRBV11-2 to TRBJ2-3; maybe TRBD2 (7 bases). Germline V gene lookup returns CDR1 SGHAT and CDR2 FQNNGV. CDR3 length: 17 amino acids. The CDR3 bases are TGTGCCCGCAGCCTAGGGGGACTAACGTACACGTCAGATACGCACTATTTT. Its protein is CARSLGGLTYTSDTHYF.

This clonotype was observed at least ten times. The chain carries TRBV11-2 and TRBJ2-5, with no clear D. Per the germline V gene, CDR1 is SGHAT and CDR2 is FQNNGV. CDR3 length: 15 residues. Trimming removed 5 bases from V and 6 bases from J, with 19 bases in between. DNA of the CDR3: TGTGCCAGCAGCCCACCCCTGGTGTCCTCGAAGACCCAGTACTTC. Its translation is CASSPPLVSSKTQYF.

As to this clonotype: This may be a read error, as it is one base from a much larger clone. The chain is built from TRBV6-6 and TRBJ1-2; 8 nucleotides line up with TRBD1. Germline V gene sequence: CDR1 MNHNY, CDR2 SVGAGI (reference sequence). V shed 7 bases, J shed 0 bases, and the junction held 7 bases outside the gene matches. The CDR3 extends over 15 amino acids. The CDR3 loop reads CASNSRTGSNYGYTF. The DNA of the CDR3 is TGTGCCAGCAATTCGCGGACAGGGTCTAACTATGGCTACACCTTC.

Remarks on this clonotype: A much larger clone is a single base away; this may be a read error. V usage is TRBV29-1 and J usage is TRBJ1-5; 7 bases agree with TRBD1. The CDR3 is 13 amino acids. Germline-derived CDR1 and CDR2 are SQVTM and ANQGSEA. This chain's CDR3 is CSVGGQLNQPLHF. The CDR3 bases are TGCAGCGTTGGGGGACAGTTAAATCAGCCCCTGCATTTT.

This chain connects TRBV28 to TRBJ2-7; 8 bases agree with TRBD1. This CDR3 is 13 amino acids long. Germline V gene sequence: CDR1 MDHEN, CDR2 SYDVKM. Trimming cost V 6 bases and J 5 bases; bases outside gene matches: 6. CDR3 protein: CASRRQGTNEQYF. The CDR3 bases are TGTGCCAGCAGAAGACAGGGGACAAACGAGCAGTACTTC.

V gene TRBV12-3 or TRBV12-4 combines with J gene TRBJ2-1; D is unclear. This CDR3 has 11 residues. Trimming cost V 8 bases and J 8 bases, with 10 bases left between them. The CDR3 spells CASCQQHEQFF. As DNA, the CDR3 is TGTGCCAGCTGTCAACAGCATGAGCAGTTCTTC.

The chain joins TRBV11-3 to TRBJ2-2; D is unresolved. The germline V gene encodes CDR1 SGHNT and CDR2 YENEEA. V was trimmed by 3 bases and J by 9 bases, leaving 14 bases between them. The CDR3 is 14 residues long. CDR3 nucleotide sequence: TGTGCCAGCAGCTTGGTCAGAAGGGCCTGGGAGCTGTTTTTT. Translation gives CASSLVRRAWELFF.